The present TCR beta chain was sequenced within a study of CD8 T cells in ankylosing spondylitis (dated by TCRdb to between 2016 and 2019). About the investigation overall: T cell receptor beta repertoires were profiled in healthy donors and ankylosing spondylitis patients so that disease-linked TCR variants could be found. The full study cohort comprised roughly 24 ankylosing spondylitis patients and about 110 healthy donors. Peripheral blood was sampled, and synovial fluid was additionally collected from ankylosing spondylitis patients.

The sequencer was an Illumina HiSeq 2500. TCR beta libraries were prepared by quantitative 5'-RACE with molecular barcodes. The authors processed their data as follows. A new computational method based on a probabilistic model of VDJ rearrangement was used to identify disease-linked TCR variants. Using fastp trimming at Q25 and MiXCR clonotype assembly, TCRdb reanalyzed the public sequencing data and kept in-frame beta chains. Rows are unified per CDR3 protein, each entry keeping the most common DNA and genes. The V and J calls reflect TCRdb's pipeline rather than the authors' work. The sample profile shows 200,000 to 250,000 distinct CDR3 sequences; 7.3% of them were found once. Approximately 15% of the sample lies in the top ten. Broader findings and caveats from the paper: The disease-linked clones showed a CD8+ phenotype and occurred at relatively low frequencies in peripheral blood. Some motif variants were previously reported in synovial fluid and blood of reactive arthritis patients, suggesting common disease-initiation mechanisms. According to the report, matched synovial fluid samples from ankylosing spondylitis patients were significantly enriched for the disease-linked clones. Blood from ankylosing spondylitis patients appeared to be characterized by a TCR beta motif composed of several highly homologous amino acid variants.

Clipping removes 2 bases from V and 0 bases from J, with 0 as the unmatched junction base count. The CDR3 sequence holds 15 residues, the cysteine and phenylalanine included. Only the CDR3 DNA stays, 45 bases, in frame from base 1. CDR1 and CDR2, looked up from the germline V gene, are SGDLS and YYNGEE. This clonotype has at least ten counts. The target of this receptor is not known. It has no much larger one-base neighbor in the sample; base qualities were not kept. Sequenced material: blood, either unsorted or a sorted T cell fraction (not recorded which). In this chain, TRBV9 is recombined with TRBJ2-1, with 9 junctional bases fitting TRBD1. The TCR was taken from a male donor with ankylosing spondylitis. The CDR3 amino acid sequence is: CASSVTGGSYNEQFF. The sequenced DNA: TGTGCCAGCAGCGTGACAGGGGGCTCCTACAATGAGCAGTTCTTC.